This T cell receptor (beta chain) came from a study of blood T cell repertoires in COVID-19. Study-level background: Sites across the United States, Italy and Spain contributed samples from acute and convalescent COVID-19. T cells, B-cell-depleted T cells, or PBMCs supplied cDNA or gDNA.

Germline V CDR1 and CDR2: MNHEY, SMNVEV (reference sequence). The length of the CDR3 is 15 residues. Trimming cost V 2 bases and J 3 bases, with 14 bases left between them. Per the study methods: Researchers report that nucleated cell counts were estimated from reference gene primer amplification. TCRdb keeps only in-frame clones here, not all; method: immunoSEQ multiplex PCR. V, J and clone size are those of that table, while D and trimming were read from the DNA. Of tens of thousands of clones listed, roughly 85% are singletons. The sequence was obtained from a man older than 75 with acute or convalescent COVID-19. The chain carries TRBV27 and TRBJ2-7; D is possibly TRBD2 (6 bases). Sequencing was performed on peripheral blood. The CDR3 DNA reads TGTGCCAGCAGTTTAACCGGGACTCACGGCTACGAGCAGTACTTC. This gives the protein CASSLTGTHGYEQYF.